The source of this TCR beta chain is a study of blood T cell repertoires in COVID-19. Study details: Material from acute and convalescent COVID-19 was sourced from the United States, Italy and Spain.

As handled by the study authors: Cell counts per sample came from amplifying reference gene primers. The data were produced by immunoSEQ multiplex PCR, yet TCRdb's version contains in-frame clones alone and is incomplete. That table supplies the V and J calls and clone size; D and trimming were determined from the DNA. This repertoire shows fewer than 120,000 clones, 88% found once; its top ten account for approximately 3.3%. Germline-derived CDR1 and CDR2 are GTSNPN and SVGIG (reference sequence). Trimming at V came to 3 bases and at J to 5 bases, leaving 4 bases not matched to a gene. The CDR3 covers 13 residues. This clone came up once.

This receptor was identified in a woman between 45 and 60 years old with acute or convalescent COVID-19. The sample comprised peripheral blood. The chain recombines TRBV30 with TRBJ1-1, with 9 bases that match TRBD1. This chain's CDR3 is CAWSGDRVTEAFF. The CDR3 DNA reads TGTGCCTGGAGCGGGGACAGGGTAACTGAAGCTTTCTTT. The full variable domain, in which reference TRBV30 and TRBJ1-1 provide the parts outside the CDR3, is SQTIHQWPATLVQPVGSPLSLECTVEGTSNPNLYWYRQAAGRGLQLLFYSVGIGQISSEVPQNLSASRPQDRQFILSSKKLLLSDSGFYLCAWSGDRVTEAFFGQGTRLTVV.